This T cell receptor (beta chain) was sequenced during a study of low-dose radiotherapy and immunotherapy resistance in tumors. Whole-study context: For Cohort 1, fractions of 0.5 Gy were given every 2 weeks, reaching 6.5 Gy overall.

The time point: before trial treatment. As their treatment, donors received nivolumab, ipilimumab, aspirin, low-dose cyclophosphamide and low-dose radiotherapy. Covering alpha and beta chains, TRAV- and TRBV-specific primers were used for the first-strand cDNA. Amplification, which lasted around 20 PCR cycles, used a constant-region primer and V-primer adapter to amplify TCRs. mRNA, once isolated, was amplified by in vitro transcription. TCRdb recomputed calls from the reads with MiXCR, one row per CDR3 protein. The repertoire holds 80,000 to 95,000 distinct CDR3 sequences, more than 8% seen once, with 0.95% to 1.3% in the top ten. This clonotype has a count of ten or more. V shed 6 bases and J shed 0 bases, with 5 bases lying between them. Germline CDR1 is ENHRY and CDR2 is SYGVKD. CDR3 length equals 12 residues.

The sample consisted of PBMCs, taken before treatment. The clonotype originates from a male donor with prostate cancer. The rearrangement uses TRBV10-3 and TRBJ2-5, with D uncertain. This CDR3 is CAIRGNQETQYF. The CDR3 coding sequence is TGTGCCATCAGAGGAAACCAAGAGACCCAGTACTTC.